What follows describes a single TCR beta chain. Its antigen remains undetermined. Read data end 3 residues before the CDR3 end; the end is taken from the germline J gene. Cut back by 9 bases and 1 base, the V and J ends lie 17 bases apart. The germline V gene provides CDR1 MGHDK and CDR2 SYGVNS. The CDR3, cysteine through phenylalanine, is 15 amino acids long. Of the CDR3's DNA, 36 bases were read; they are in frame from base 1. The sample belongs to a study of TET2 disruption in CD19-targeted CAR T cells (dated by TCRdb to the late 2010s). In terms of the full investigation: The number of samples was determined by the original clinical trial design and by which samples were available, and no additional inclusion criteria were applied.

The sample's treatment or condition label, decoded: autologous CTL019 cells: CD19 CAR with 4-1BB and CD3 zeta domains. The CD19 CAR incorporated TCR zeta and 4-1BB costimulatory signaling domains. Leukapheresis was used to collect the T cells for CTL019 manufacturing from peripheral blood. The DNeasy Blood and Tissue Kit was used to extract genomic DNA from pre-infusion T cells, peripheral blood, or sorted post-infusion T cells. TCR beta chain deep sequencing was performed with the immunoSEQ assay. The source study handled its data this way. Only productive TCR beta rearrangements went into calculating clonotype frequencies. TCRdb mirrors the immuneACCESS table, restricted to in-frame sequences. Some clones are absent from its copies; in checked studies, under half trace to an unresolved V gene, and the reason for the others is unknown. From that table come the V and J calls and clone size; the DNA was used to work out D and trimming. The sample table on file contains under 30,000 clones. Jointly, the top ten make up around 1.9% of the sample.

Beyond this particular receptor, the publication reports: The conclusions drawn about the patient's CAR T cells were based on extensive analysis of just one subject.

The receptor comes from a man aged 70-80 years with chronic lymphocytic leukemia. The specimen comprised CD8- CAR+ T cells sorted from cultured blood T cells, sampled for CD19 CAR T cell therapy. The cell subset or site label on this specimen signifies: CD8-negative CAR-positive T cells from the infusion product. This sequence uses TRBV25-1 and TRBJ2-3, and perhaps TRBD1 as D gene, on 6 matching bases. The CDR3 amino acid sequence is: CARFPGVGGTDTQYF. The sequenced CDR3 bases are TGTGCCAGGTTCCCAGGGGTCGGGGGCACAGATACG.